This T cell receptor beta chain came from a study of T cells in Graves' hyperthyroidism and ophthalmopathy. Study-wide background: Blood from the periphery was taken at initial diagnosis, before any treatment.

RNA transcripts served as the template for amplifying TCR beta CDR3 regions. The HTBI primer set served for first-round RT-PCR of the TCR CDR3. Via MiXCR, TCRdb re-called the multiplex PCR reads, giving one row per CDR3 protein. This sample has approximately 690,000 distinct CDR3 sequences; about 14% occur once, and the top ten carry around 13%. The CDR3 is 15 residues long. Germline lookup yields CDR1 SGDLS and CDR2 YYNGEE. Germline trimming cut 1 base from V and 4 bases from J; bases unmatched to any gene: 4. This clonotype originated in a woman aged 50 to 60 with Graves' ophthalmopathy. The material sequenced was blood. The V and J genes are TRBV9 and TRBJ2-1; the match to TRBD1 covers 8 bases. Here the CDR3 reads CASSVSGQGYNEQFF. The CDR3 DNA sequence: TGTGCCAGCAGCGTATCCGGACAGGGATACAATGAGCAGTTCTTC.